The 10 T cell receptor beta chains reported below all come from one sample, sequenced in a study of CD8 T cells in ankylosing spondylitis. TCRdb processed the 5' RACE reads anew with MiXCR; each CDR3 protein has one entry. There are roughly 150,000 distinct CDR3 sequences in the sample; roughly a third occur only once, and around 6.2% lies in the top ten. The specimen was synovial fluid, either unsorted or a sorted T cell fraction (not recorded which). The receptor source for this set is a male donor with ankylosing spondylitis.

This clonotype was detected only a few times. V gene TRBV20-1 combines with J gene TRBJ1-5, with a possible D match to TRBD1 (5 bases). Germline assignment: CDR1 DFQATT and CDR2 SNEGSKA (reference sequence). V was pared by 5 bases and J by 4 bases, with 12 bases between. The length of the CDR3 is 13 residues. CDR3 in amino acids: CSAGGGNNQPQHF. In DNA form, the CDR3 reads TGCAGTGCTGGCGGGGGGAATAATCAGCCCCAGCATTTT.

Within the sample, this clonotype is medium-sized. The CDR3 protein is CATTTRGGQPQHF. In DNA, the CDR3 is TGTGCCACCACGACGCGGGGCGGTCAGCCCCAGCATTTT. The chain recombines TRBV24-1 with TRBJ1-5; perhaps TRBD1 as D (5 bases). Germline CDR1 is KGHDR and CDR2 is SFDVKD. V lost 8 bases and J 6 bases, leaving 13 bases between the germline ends. This CDR3 is 13 amino acids long.

The sample holds many counts of this clonotype. J is TRBJ1-4 and V is TRBV29-1, with 8 bases identical to TRBD1. CDR3 length equals 13 residues. With 7 bases clipped from V and 8 bases from J, the junction kept 9 bases outside the gene matches. Per the germline V gene, CDR1 is SQVTM and CDR2 is ANQGSEA. Here the CDR3 reads CSGRTGRGEKLFF. The CDR3 nucleotides read TGCAGCGGTCGGACAGGGAGGGGAGAAAAACTGTTTTTT.

In its sample, this clonotype was seen many times. The chain couples TRBV18 to TRBJ2-7; 7 bases are a match to TRBD1. The J segment lost 6 bases and the V segment lost 3 bases, leaving 11 bases of the junction unmatched. The CDR3 contains 15 residues. CDR1 and CDR2 from the germline V gene are KGHSH and LQKENI. The CDR3 is CASSPDRAGWSEQYF. CDR3 sequence (DNA): TGTGCCAGCTCACCTGACAGGGCCGGATGGAGCGAGCAGTACTTC.

This chain uses TRBV10-3 with TRBJ1-1; D call uncertain. Per the germline V gene, CDR1 is ENHRY and CDR2 is SYGVKD. V lost 8 bases, J lost 5 bases, and 9 bases lay in between. The CDR3 totals 11 residues. The CDR3 loop is CAIGQRTEAFF. DNA of the CDR3: TGTGCCATCGGCCAAAGGACTGAAGCTTTCTTT.

There are a few counts of this clonotype. The rearrangement uses TRBV29-1 and TRBJ1-4, with TRBD1 identical over 10 bases. Germline V gene data show CDR1 as SQVTM and CDR2 as ANQGSEA. With V trimmed by 3 bases and J by 8 bases, 9 bases remained unmatched. CDR3 length: 15 amino acids. In DNA, the CDR3 is TGCAGCGTTGATGCCGGGGACAGGGGCCGGGAAAAACTGTTTTTT. Protein sequence: CSVDAGDRGREKLFF. The full variable domain, in which reference TRBV29-1 and TRBJ1-4 provide the parts outside the CDR3, is SAVISQKPSRDICQRGTSLTIQCQVDSQVTMMFWYRQQPGQSLTLIATANQGSEATYESGFVIDKFPISRPNLTFSTLTVSNMSPEDSSIYLCSVDAGDRGREKLFFGSGTQLSVL.

A few counts support this clonotype. The chain employs TRBV5-1 and TRBJ2-5, with a possible D match to TRBD1 (6 bases). Between the trimmed V and J ends, which lost 4 bases and 0 bases, there was a span of 10 bases. From germline, CDR1 is SGHRS and CDR2 YFSETQ. The length of the CDR3 is 14 residues. Here the CDR3 reads CASSTGTHQETQYF. Here the CDR3 DNA reads TGCGCCAGCAGCACTGGGACACACCAAGAGACCCAGTACTTC. The full variable domain, in which reference TRBV5-1 and TRBJ2-5 provide the parts outside the CDR3, is KAGVTQTPRYLIKTRGQQVTLSCSPISGHRSVSWYQQTPGQGLQFLFEYFSETQRNKGNFPGRFSGRQFSNSRSEMNVSTLELGDSALYLCASSTGTHQETQYFGPGTRLLVL.

This clonotype was counted only a few times. This sequence joins TRBV7-2 and TRBJ2-7; D unclear. The CDR3 is 12 amino acids. With 5 bases removed from V and 4 bases from J, the gap between germline ends came to 9 bases. Germline V gives CDR1 SGHTA, CDR2 FQGNSA. The DNA for the CDR3 is TGTGCCAGCAGCACCAACCGATACGAGCAGTACTTC. It codes for CASSTNRYEQYF.

This rearrangement joins TRBV7-2 to TRBJ2-1; TRBD2 matches 15 bases. The CDR3 is 15 residues long. V lost 4 bases and J lost 11; bases outside the gene matches: 6. Germline CDR1 is SGHTA and CDR2 is FQGNSA. The CDR3 loop reads CASSSGLAGGNQQFF. Written as DNA, the CDR3 is TGTGCCAGCAGCTCGGGACTAGCGGGGGGAAACCAGCAGTTCTTC.

In its sample, this clonotype was seen a few times. The CDR3 nucleotides are TGTGCCAGCAGCTTATTGGCTAGCGGGAGGGTCTACGAGCAGTACTTC. It encodes CASSLLASGRVYEQYF. The chain couples TRBV11-2 to TRBJ2-7, with 12 bases matching TRBD2. CDR1 is SGHAT and CDR2 is FQNNGV in the germline V gene. The CDR3 is made up of 16 amino acids. Losses at the gene ends were 2 bases for V and 3 bases for J; bases not matched to a gene: 5.